This T cell receptor beta chain was sequenced during a study of blood T cells in healthy people across ages. Study conclusions and caveats: Correlation between TCR beta diversity and naive T cell percentage was strong. Because sorting was not performed, PBMCs prevented conclusive naive versus antigen-experienced comparison.

Per sample, extraction of total RNA gave at least 5 micrograms in every case. The authors ran a second PCR of 7 to 11 cycles using a sample-barcoded 5' primer and a J-beta primer mix. Each CDR3 protein is one row after TCRdb ran MiXCR on the 5' RACE reads. The sample has roughly 800,000 distinct CDR3 sequences, approximately 25% seen once. This clonotype occurred a few times. What it binds is unknown. The CDR3 is made up of 12 amino acids. From germline, CDR1 is MDHEN and CDR2 SYDVKM. V lost 9 bases, J lost 4 bases, and 9 bases lay in between. This sample was also put to use in a study of T cells of mothers and their children. In that study: Mothers and children who were related shared slightly more overlap than unrelated pairs, but not significantly more.

The rearrangement joins TRBV28 to TRBJ1-4, with D uncertain. The sequenced sample consisted of blood. The receptor comes from a boy younger than 18 in good health. The CDR3 loop reads CASAWVNEKLFF. CDR3 nucleotide sequence: TGTGCCAGTGCATGGGTTAATGAAAAACTGTTTTTT.